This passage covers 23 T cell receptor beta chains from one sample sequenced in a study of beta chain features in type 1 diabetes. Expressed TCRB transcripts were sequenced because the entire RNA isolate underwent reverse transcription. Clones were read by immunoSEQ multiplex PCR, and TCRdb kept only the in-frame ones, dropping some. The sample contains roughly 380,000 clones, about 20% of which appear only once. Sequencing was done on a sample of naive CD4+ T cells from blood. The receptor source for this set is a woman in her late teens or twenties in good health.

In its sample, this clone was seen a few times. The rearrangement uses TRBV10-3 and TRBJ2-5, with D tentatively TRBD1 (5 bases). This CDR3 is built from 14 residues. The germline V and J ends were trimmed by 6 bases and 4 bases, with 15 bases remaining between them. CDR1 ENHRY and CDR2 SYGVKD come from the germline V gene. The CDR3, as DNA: TGTGCCATCAGATCGGAGAGTAGGGGAGAGACCCAGTACTTC. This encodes CAIRSESRGETQYF.

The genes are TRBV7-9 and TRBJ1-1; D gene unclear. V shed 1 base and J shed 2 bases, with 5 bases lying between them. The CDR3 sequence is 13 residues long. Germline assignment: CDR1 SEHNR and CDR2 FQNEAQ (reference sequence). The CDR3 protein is CASSLEPNTEAFF. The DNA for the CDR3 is TGTGCCAGCAGCTTAGAGCCTAACACTGAAGCTTTCTTT.

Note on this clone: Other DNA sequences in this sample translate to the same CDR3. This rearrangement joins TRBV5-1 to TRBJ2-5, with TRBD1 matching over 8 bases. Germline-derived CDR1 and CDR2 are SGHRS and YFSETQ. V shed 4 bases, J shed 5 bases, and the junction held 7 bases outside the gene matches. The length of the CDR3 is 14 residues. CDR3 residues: CASSPGTGGETQYF. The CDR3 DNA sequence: TGCGCCAGCAGCCCCGGGACAGGAGGGGAGACCCAGTACTTC.

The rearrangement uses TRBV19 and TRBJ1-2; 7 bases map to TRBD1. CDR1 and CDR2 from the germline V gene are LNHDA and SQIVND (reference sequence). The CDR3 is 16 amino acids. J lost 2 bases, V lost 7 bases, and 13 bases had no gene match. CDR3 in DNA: TGTGCCAGTATCCCTAGATTCGGGACAGCGAACTATGGCTACACCTTC. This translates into CASIPRFGTANYGYTF.

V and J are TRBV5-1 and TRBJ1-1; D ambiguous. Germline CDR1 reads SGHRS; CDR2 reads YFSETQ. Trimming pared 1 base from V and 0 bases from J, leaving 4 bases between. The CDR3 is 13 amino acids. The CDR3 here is CASSLKLNTEAFF. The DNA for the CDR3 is TGCGCCAGCAGCTTGAAGCTGAACACTGAAGCTTTCTTT.

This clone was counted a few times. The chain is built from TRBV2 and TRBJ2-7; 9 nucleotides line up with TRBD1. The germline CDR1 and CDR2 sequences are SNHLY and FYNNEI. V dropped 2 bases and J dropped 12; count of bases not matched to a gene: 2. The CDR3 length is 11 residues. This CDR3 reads CASSESTGGYF. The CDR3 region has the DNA TGTGCCAGCAGTGAATCGACAGGGGGGTACTTC.

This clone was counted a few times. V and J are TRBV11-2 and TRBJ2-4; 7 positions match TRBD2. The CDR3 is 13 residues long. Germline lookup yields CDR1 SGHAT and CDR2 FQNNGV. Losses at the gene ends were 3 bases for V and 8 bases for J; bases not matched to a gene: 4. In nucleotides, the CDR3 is TGTGCCAGCAGCTTTGGCGGGAGAGACATTCAGTACTTC. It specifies CASSFGGRDIQYF.

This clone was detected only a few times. The CDR3 region is CASSPDRGDYGYTF. DNA for the CDR3: TGTGCCAGCAGCCCCGACAGGGGAGACTATGGCTACACCTTC. This chain joins TRBV7-8 and TRBJ1-2; 8 nucleotides match TRBD1. Germline loops: CDR1 SGHVS, CDR2 FQNEAQ. CDR3 length: 14 amino acids. V was pared by 5 bases and J by 3 bases, with 5 bases of the junction left unmatched.

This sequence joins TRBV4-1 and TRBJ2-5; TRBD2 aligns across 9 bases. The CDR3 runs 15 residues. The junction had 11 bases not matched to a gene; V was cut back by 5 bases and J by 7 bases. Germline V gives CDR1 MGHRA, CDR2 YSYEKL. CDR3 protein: CASSAAGGERWTQYF. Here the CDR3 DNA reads TGCGCCAGCAGCGCAGCGGGAGGCGAACGGTGGACCCAGTACTTC.

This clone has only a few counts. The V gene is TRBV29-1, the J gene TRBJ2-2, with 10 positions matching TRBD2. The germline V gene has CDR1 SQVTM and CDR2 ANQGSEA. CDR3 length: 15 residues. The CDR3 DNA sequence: TGCAGGGCTAGTAGCGGGGGGTCGAACACCGGGGAGCTGTTTTTT. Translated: CRASSGGSNTGELFF.

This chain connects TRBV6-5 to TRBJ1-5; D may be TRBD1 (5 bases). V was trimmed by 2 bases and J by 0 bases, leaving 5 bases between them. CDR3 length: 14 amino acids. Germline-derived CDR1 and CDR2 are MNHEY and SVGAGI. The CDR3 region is CASSYDSSNQPQHF. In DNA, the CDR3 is TGTGCCAGCAGTTACGACAGTAGCAATCAGCCCCAGCATTTT.

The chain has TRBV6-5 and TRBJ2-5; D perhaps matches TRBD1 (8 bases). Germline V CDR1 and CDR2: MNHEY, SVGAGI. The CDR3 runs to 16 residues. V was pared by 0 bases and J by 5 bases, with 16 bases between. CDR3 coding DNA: TGTGCCAGCAGTTACTCGTACAGGGGGGGCCAGGAGACCCAGTACTTC. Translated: CASSYSYRGGQETQYF.

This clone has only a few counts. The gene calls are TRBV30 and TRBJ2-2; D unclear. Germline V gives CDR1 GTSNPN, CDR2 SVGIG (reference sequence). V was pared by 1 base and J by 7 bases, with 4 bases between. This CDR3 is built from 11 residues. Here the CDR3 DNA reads TGTGCCTGGAGTGGCGTCGGGGAGCTGTTTTTT. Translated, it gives CAWSGVGELFF.

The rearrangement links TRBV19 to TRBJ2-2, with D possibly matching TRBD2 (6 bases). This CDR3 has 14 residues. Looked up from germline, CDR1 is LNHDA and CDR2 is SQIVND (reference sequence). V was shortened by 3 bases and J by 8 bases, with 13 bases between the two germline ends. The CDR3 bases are TGTGCCAGTAGTATCGGACTGGGAGGAGGGGAGCTGTTTTTT. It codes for CASSIGLGGGELFF.

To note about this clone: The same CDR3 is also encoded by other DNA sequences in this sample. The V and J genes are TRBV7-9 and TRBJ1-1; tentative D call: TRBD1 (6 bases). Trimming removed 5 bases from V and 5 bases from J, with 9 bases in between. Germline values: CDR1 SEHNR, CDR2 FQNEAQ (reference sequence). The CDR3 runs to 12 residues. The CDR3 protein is CASSLRGTEAFF. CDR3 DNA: TGTGCCAGCAGCCTTAGGGGGACTGAAGCTTTCTTT.

The CDR3 protein is CASSPPASGSTDTQYF. The DNA of the CDR3 is TGTGCCAGCAGCCCCCCGGCTAGCGGGAGTACAGATACGCAGTATTTT. V and J are TRBV9 and TRBJ2-3; 10 nucleotides agree with TRBD2. The CDR3 spans 16 residues. The germline V gene encodes CDR1 SGDLS and CDR2 YYNGEE. Germline trimming cut 4 bases from V and 3 bases from J; bases unmatched to any gene: 8.

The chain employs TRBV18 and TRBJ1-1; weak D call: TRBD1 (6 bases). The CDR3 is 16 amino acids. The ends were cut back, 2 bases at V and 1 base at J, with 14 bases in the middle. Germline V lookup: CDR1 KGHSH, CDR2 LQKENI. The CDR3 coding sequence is TGTGCCAGCTCACCAAGAAGCAGGGGCCGGAACACTGAAGCTTTCTTT. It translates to CASSPRSRGRNTEAFF.

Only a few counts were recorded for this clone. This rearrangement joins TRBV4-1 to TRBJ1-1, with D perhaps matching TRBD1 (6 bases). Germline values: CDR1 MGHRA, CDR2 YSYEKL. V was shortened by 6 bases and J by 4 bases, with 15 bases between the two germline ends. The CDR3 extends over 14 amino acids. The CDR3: CASRTGTPGTEAFF. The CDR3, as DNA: TGCGCCAGCAGGACCGGGACACCAGGCACTGAAGCTTTCTTT.

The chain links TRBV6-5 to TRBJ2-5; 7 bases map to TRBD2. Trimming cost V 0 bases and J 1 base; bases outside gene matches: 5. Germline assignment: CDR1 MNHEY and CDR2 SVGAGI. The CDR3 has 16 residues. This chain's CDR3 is CASSYSVSGLQETQYF. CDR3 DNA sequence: TGTGCCAGCAGTTACTCTGTTAGCGGGCTCCAAGAGACCCAGTACTTC.

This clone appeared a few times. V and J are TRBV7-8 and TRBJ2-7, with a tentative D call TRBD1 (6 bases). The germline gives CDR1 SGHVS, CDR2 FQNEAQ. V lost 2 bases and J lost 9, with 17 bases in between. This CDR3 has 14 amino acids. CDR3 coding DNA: TGTGCCAGCAGCTTAACCGTTGGGCAGGGGTGGCAGTACTTC. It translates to CASSLTVGQGWQYF.

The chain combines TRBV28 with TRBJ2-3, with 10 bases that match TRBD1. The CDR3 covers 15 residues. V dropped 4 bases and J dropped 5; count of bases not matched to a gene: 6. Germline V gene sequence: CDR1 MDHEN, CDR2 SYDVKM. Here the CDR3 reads CASSSKGQGLDTQYF. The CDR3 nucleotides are TGTGCCAGCAGTTCTAAGGGACAGGGGTTAGATACGCAGTATTTT.

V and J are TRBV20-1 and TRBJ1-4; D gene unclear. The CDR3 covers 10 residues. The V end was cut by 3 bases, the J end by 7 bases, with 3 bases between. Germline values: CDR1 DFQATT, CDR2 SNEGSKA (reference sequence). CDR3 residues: CSASGEKLFF. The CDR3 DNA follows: TGCAGTGCTAGCGGTGAAAAACTGTTTTTT.

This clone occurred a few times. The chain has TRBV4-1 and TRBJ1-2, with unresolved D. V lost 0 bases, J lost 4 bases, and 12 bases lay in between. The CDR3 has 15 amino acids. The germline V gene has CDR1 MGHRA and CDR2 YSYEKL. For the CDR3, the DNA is TGCGCCAGCAGCCAAGATCCGACGGGAGGCTATGGCTACACCTTC. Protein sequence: CASSQDPTGGYGYTF.